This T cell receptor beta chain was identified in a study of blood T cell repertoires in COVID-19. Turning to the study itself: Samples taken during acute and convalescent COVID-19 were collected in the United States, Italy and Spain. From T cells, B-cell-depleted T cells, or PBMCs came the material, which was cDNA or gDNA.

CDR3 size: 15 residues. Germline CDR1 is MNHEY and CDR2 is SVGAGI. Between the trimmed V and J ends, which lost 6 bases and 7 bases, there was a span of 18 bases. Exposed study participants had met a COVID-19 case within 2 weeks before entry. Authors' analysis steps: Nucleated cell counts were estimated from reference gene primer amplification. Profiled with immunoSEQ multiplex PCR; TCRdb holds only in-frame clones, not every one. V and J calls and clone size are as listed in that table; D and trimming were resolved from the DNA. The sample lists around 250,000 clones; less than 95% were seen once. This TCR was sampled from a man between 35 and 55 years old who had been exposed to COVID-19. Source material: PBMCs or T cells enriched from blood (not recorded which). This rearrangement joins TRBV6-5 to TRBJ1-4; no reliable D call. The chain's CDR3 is CASRKVWPRGEKLFF. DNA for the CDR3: TGTGCCAGCAGGAAGGTTTGGCCAAGAGGTGAAAAACTGTTTTTT.